Given below is one TCR beta chain in context. What it recognizes is unknown. Assay: immunoSEQ multiplex PCR; the TCRdb copy retains only in-frame clones and omits some. The table records around 69,000 clones, over 80% of them present only once. The entry originates in a study of T cell responses to AZD1222 COVID-19 vaccine. Study-level background: Pooling covered second doses at about 4 or about 12 weeks. Broader study findings: Females made up more of the donors, who were largely white British, and clonal diversity may have come out too low. CD4 TCRs associated with vaccination spanned spike, dominating at 160-218 and 743-854.

The CDR3 loop spans 12 amino acids. Trimming removed 4 bases at V and 6 bases at J, with 8 bases between. The germline gives CDR1 SGHDT, CDR2 YYEEEE. Sequenced material: peripheral blood, taken on day 0 of AZD1222 vaccination. The chain has TRBV5-6 and TRBJ1-5; D gene uncertain. The sequence derives from an adult in good health. The DNA for the CDR3 is TGTGCCAGCAGCGCATGGAGTCAGCCCCAGCATTTT. As protein: CASSAWSQPQHF.